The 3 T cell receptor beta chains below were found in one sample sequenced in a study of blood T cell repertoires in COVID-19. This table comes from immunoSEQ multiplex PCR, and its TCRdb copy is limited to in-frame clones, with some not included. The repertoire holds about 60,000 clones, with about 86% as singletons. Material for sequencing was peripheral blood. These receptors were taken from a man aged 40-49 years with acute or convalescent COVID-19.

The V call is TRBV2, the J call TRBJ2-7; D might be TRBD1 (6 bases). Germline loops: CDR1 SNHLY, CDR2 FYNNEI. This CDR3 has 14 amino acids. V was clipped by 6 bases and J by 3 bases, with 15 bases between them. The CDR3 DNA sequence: TGTGCCAGCAGCGTCGACAGGTCACGCTACGAGCAGTACTTC. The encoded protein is CASSVDRSRYEQYF.

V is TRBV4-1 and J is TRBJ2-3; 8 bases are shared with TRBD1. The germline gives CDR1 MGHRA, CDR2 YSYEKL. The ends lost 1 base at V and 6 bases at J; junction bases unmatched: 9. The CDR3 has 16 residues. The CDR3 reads CASSQGMGQAQDTQYF. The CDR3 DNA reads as TGCGCCAGCAGCCAAGGAATGGGACAGGCCCAGGATACGCAGTATTTT.

The CDR3 is CASSSGQGGLIEQYF. The CDR3 nucleotides read TGTGCCAGCAGCTCTGGACAGGGTGGTTTGATCGAGCAGTACTTC. The chain links TRBV28 to TRBJ2-7, with 8 bases aligning to TRBD1. CDR1 and CDR2 (germline): MDHEN, SYDVKM. The length of the CDR3 is 15 residues. J gave up 6 bases and V 6 bases, and 13 bases lay outside the gene matches.